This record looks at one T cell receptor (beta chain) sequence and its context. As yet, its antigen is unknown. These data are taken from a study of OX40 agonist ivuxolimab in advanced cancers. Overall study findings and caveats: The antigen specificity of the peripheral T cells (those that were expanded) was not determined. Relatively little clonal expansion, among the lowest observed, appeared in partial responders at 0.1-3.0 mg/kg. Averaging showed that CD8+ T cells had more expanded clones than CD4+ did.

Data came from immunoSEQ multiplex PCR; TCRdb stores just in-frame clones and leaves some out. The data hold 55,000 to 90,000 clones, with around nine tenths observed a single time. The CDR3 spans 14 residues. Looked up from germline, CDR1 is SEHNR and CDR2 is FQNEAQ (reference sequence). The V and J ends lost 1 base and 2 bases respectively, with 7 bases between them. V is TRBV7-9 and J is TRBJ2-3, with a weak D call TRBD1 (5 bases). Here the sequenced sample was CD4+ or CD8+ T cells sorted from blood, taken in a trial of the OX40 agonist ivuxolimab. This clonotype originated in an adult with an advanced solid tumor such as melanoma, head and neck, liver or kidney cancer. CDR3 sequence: CASSLEGYTDTQYF. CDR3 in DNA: TGTGCCAGCAGCTTAGAGGGGTACACAGATACGCAGTATTTT.